Following are 32 T cell receptor beta chains from one sample sequenced in a study of blood T cells in healthy people across ages. Together with a sample-barcoded 5' primer, a J-beta primer mix was included in a second PCR lasting about 6 to 11 cycles. TCRdb re-analysed the 5' RACE reads in MiXCR, keeping a single row per CDR3 protein. The table records around 800,000 distinct CDR3 sequences, roughly 44% of them present only once. The sequenced sample consisted of blood. The receptors shown here come from a man aged 60 to 75 in good health.

This rearrangement joins TRBV7-7 to TRBJ2-3; D is possibly TRBD2 (6 bases). This CDR3 has 13 residues. Germline CDR1 is SSHAT and CDR2 is FNYEAQ (reference sequence). CDR3 protein: CASRSTSRDTQYF. CDR3 DNA: TGTGCTAGCCGTAGTACTAGCAGGGATACGCAGTATTTT.

The chain joins TRBV4-3 to TRBJ2-4, with 10 positions matching TRBD1. Trimming took 0 bases from V and 13 from J; bases not matched to a gene: 9. Germline loops: CDR1 LGHNA, CDR2 YSLEER. The CDR3 extends over 15 amino acids. The CDR3 DNA is TGCGCCAGCAGCCAAGACGGGACAGGGGCTGGGGAGCAGTACTTC. This gives the protein CASSQDGTGAGEQYF.

This clonotype has ten or more counts. The genes are TRBV7-2 and TRBJ2-7; tentative D call: TRBD1 (6 bases). Trimming cost V 3 bases and J 2 bases, with 11 bases left between them. Germline lookup yields CDR1 SGHTA and CDR2 FQGNSA. This CDR3 is built from 14 residues. The CDR3 DNA reads TGTGCCAGCAGCTTGGATGAGGGGGCCTACGAGCAGTACTTC. Its protein product is CASSLDEGAYEQYF.

The rearrangement uses TRBV5-1 and TRBJ2-7; D not resolved. Trimming took 4 bases from V and 4 from J, leaving 12 bases between them. The CDR3 is made up of 13 amino acids. Germline V gene data show CDR1 as SGHRS and CDR2 as YFSETQ. The CDR3 spells CASSPQTGYEQYF. DNA of the CDR3: TGCGCCAGCAGCCCCCAAACTGGATACGAGCAGTACTTC.

The gene calls are TRBV7-2 and TRBJ2-5, with a possible D match to TRBD2 (5 bases). Trimming pared 5 bases from V and 5 bases from J, leaving 18 bases between. Germline V lookup: CDR1 SGHTA, CDR2 FQGNSA. CDR3 size: 15 residues. CDR3 protein: CASSPGGLGGETQYF. The CDR3 nucleotides read TGTGCCAGCAGCCCTGGCGGGCTCGGCGGGGAGACCCAGTACTTC.

This clonotype was seen a few times. The chain employs TRBV4-1 and TRBJ2-7, with D possibly being TRBD1 (6 bases). Trimming took 1 base from V and 4 from J, leaving 11 bases between them. This CDR3 comprises 14 residues. Germline assignment: CDR1 MGHRA and CDR2 YSYEKL. The CDR3 coding sequence is TGCGCCAGCAGCCAAGTGGAAGGGGGTTACGAGCAGTACTTC. It encodes CASSQVEGGYEQYF.

The chain links TRBV7-2 to TRBJ2-5; possibly TRBD1 or TRBD2 for D (5 bases each). The CDR3 spans 14 residues. CDR1 SGHTA and CDR2 FQGNSA come from the germline V gene. Trimming pared 7 bases from V and 5 bases from J, leaving 17 bases between. CDR3 sequence reads: CASKPMRGRETQYF. DNA for the CDR3: TGTGCCAGCAAACCCATGAGGGGCCGGGAGACCCAGTACTTC.

CDR3 amino acids: CASSRGRAGSGELFF. In DNA, the CDR3 is TGTGCCAGCAGTCGCGGACGAGCGGGGTCCGGGGAGCTGTTTTTT. The chain joins TRBV28 to TRBJ2-2; 7 positions agree with TRBD2. Germline V gene data show CDR1 as MDHEN and CDR2 as SYDVKM. CDR3 length: 15 residues. The V gene end was trimmed by 5 bases and the J gene end by 6 bases; junction bases not matched to a gene: 9.

The chain is built from TRBV4-1 and TRBJ2-5; D is uncertain. Between the trimmed V and J ends, which lost 4 bases and 1 base, there was a span of 7 bases. The CDR3 is 13 amino acids. CDR1 is MGHRA, CDR2 YSYEKL, per germline. The CDR3 nucleotides read TGCGCCAGCAGCCCACCGGCCCAAGAGACCCAGTACTTC. Translation gives CASSPPAQETQYF.

This clonotype was seen a few times. CDR3 sequence: CASSLGWDRTYEQYF. The CDR3 DNA sequence: TGTGCCAGCAGTTTGGGGTGGGACAGAACCTACGAGCAGTACTTC. This chain uses TRBV28 with TRBJ2-7; TRBD1 aligns across 7 bases. The junction had 7 bases not matched to a gene; V was cut back by 3 bases and J by 2 bases. This CDR3 has 15 amino acids. Germline CDR1 is MDHEN and CDR2 is SYDVKM. The full variable domain, with the rest looked up from reference TRBV28 and TRBJ2-7, is DVKVTQSSRYLVKRTGEKVFLECVQDMDHENMFWYRQDPGLGLRLIYFSYDVKMKEKGDIPEGYSVSREKKERFSLILESASTNQTSMYLCASSLGWDRTYEQYFGPGTRLTVT.

The J gene is TRBJ2-7, the V gene TRBV7-9; 11 positions match TRBD2. V was pared by 1 base and J by 3 bases, with 2 bases of the junction left unmatched. CDR3 size: 15 residues. Germline lookup yields CDR1 SEHNR and CDR2 FQNEAQ (reference sequence). In DNA form, the CDR3 reads TGTGCCAGCAGCTTAGACGGACTAGCGGGCTACGAGCAGTACTTC. This translates into CASSLDGLAGYEQYF.

V and J are TRBV7-2 and TRBJ2-3; D may be TRBD1 (5 bases). V gave up 5 bases and J gave up 2 bases, with 20 bases separating them. This CDR3 has 17 amino acids. Per the germline V gene, CDR1 is SGHTA and CDR2 is FQGNSA. The CDR3 nucleotides read TGTGCCAGCAGCCCTTTTGATGGCAGGGTGGTCACAGATACGCAGTATTTT. Translated, it gives CASSPFDGRVVTDTQYF.

The chain recombines TRBV6-2 or TRBV6-3 with TRBJ2-7, with D possibly being TRBD2 (5 bases). The ends were cut back, 2 bases at V and 5 bases at J, with 10 bases in the middle. The CDR3 is 13 amino acids. Germline CDR1 and CDR2: MNHEY and SVGEGT. The CDR3 nucleotides are TGTGCCAGCAGTTACAGTCGGGGTCACGAGCAGTACTTC. It specifies CASSYSRGHEQYF.

This chain links TRBV12-3 or TRBV12-4 with TRBJ2-1, with 13 bases lining up with TRBD2. V dropped 4 bases and J dropped 6; count of bases not matched to a gene: 3. The CDR3 runs to 15 residues. The CDR3 region has the DNA TGTGCCAGCAGTTCAGGACTAGCGGGGGCCAATGAGCAGTTCTTC. As protein: CASSSGLAGANEQFF.

The table lists this clonotype with a few counts. This chain links TRBV5-6 with TRBJ2-4; tentative D call: TRBD2 (5 bases). The germline V gene encodes CDR1 SGHDT and CDR2 YYEEEE. CDR3 length: 14 amino acids. Trimming pared 3 bases from V and 13 bases from J, leaving 20 bases between. DNA for the CDR3: TGTGCCAGCAGCTGGGCGGGCGATTTCAGTGAGCAGTACTTC. Translating gives CASSWAGDFSEQYF. The entire variable domain, with the rest obtained from reference TRBV5-6 and TRBJ2-4, is as follows: DAGVTQSPTHLIKTRGQQVTLRCSPKSGHDTVSWYQQALGQGPQFIFQYYEEEERQRGNFPDRFSGHQFPNYSSELNVNALLLGDSALYLCASSWAGDFSEQYFGAGTRLSVL.

The chain uses TRBV27 and TRBJ2-6; 8 bases match TRBD1. V shed 2 bases, J shed 6 bases, and the junction held 12 bases outside the gene matches. CDR3 length: 18 residues. CDR1 is MNHEY, CDR2 SMNVEV, per germline (reference sequence). As DNA, the CDR3 is TGTGCCAGCAGTTTAGTCGGACAGGGCTCGTTAGAGGCCAACGTCCTGACTTTC. Translated: CASSLVGQGSLEANVLTF.

The chain couples TRBV20-1 to TRBJ1-5, with 7 bases matching TRBD1. V lost 4 bases, J lost 8 bases, and 11 bases stayed unmatched. Germline V CDR1 and CDR2: DFQATT, SNEGSKA (reference sequence). The CDR3 length is 14 residues. The CDR3 nucleotides are TGCAGTGCTACTCATGGGGACAGCCTCAAGCCCCAGCATTTT. Amino acids: CSATHGDSLKPQHF.

This clonotype was seen just once. The conserved phenylalanine or tryptophan is not found at the CDR3 terminus, so this likely reflects a read error. The chain combines TRBV7-9 with TRBJ2-3; D unclear. The CDR3 has 14 residues. The germline V gene encodes CDR1 SEHNR and CDR2 FQNEAQ (reference sequence). The V end was cut by 5 bases, the J end by 5 bases, with 14 bases between. CDR3 residues: CASSLSLGQDTQYS. DNA for the CDR3: TGTGCCAGCAGCCTATCCCTAGGCCAAGATACGCAGTATTCT.

This clonotype was detected a few times. V gene TRBV5-1 combines with J gene TRBJ2-7; TRBD1 is a possible D gene (5 bases). V gave up 4 bases and J gave up 0 bases, with 17 bases separating them. The CDR3 contains 16 residues. Germline CDR1 reads SGHRS; CDR2 reads YFSETQ. CDR3 sequence (DNA): TGCGCCAGCAGCACCGGACACGGTTTCAGCTCCTACGAGCAGTACTTC. This sequence encodes CASSTGHGFSSYEQYF.

The chain couples TRBV11-2 to TRBJ2-1; D is unclear. The CDR3 loop spans 15 amino acids. Trimming took 4 bases from V and 6 from J, leaving 16 bases between them. Germline values: CDR1 SGHAT, CDR2 FQNNGV. CDR3 protein: CASSSQYGVGNEQFF. CDR3 nucleotide sequence: TGTGCCAGCAGCTCCCAATATGGGGTGGGCAATGAGCAGTTCTTC. Looking up the rest from reference TRBV11-2 and TRBJ2-1 gives the full variable domain: EAGVAQSPRYKIIEKRQSVAFWCNPISGHATLYWYQQILGQGPKLLIQFQNNGVVDDSQLPKDRFSAERLKGVDSTLKIQPAKLEDSAVYLCASSSQYGVGNEQFFGPGTRLTVL.

As regards this clonotype: A junction end diverges from the germline sequence, so it may reflect a read error. The genes are TRBV5-1 and TRBJ2-1, with a tentative D call TRBD1 (6 bases). This CDR3 is 17 amino acids long. CDR1 is SGHRS and CDR2 is YFSETQ in the germline V gene. The CDR3 nucleotides are TGCGCCAGCAGATTGGGAAGTCCGGGACATCTCTACAATGAGCAGTTCTTC. Encoded protein: CASRLGSPGHLYNEQFF.

V and J are TRBV9 and TRBJ2-2; 8 bases fit TRBD2. CDR3 length: 16 amino acids. Trimming removed 0 bases from V and 2 bases from J; junction bases left unmatched: 3. The germline CDR1 and CDR2 sequences are SGDLS and YYNGEE. This chain's CDR3 is CASSVGLAGNTGELFF. The CDR3 DNA reads as TGTGCCAGCAGCGTAGGCCTAGCGGGTAACACCGGGGAGCTGTTTTTT.

This clonotype was counted a few times. This chain links TRBV5-6 with TRBJ1-2, with 9 positions matching TRBD1. The germline V gene encodes CDR1 SGHDT and CDR2 YYEEEE. Trimming removed 4 bases from V and 4 bases from J; junction bases left unmatched: 14. CDR3 length: 17 residues. CDR3 loop: CASSIQGAPRNGYGYTF. CDR3 coding DNA: TGTGCCAGCAGCATACAGGGGGCGCCCCGAAATGGCTATGGCTACACCTTC.

Points on this clonotype: Germline is not matched at one junction end, which may reflect a read error. The chain carries TRBV9 and TRBJ2-3, with D perhaps TRBD2 (5 bases). This CDR3 spans 15 amino acids. Looked up from germline, CDR1 is SGDLS and CDR2 is YYNGEE. This CDR3 reads CASSVGKSSPDTRYF. The CDR3 DNA sequence: TGTGCCAGCAGCGTAGGAAAGTCTAGCCCAGATACGCGGTATTTT.

This clonotype came up a few times. The V call is TRBV20-1, the J call TRBJ1-5; D uncertain. Per germline, CDR1 DFQATT and CDR2 SNEGSKA (reference sequence). This CDR3 spans 14 amino acids. The V gene lost 4 bases and the J gene lost 0 bases, with 10 bases spanning the gap. CDR3 protein: CSATTPNSNQPQHF. The CDR3 DNA sequence: TGCAGTGCTACCACACCTAATAGCAATCAGCCCCAGCATTTT.

In its sample, this clonotype was seen many times. The rearrangement links TRBV11-1 to TRBJ2-2; TRBD1 matches at 7 bases. The length of the CDR3 is 15 residues. The germline V gene encodes CDR1 SGHAT and CDR2 FQDESV (reference sequence). The V segment lost 2 bases and the J segment 3 bases; nucleotides outside the gene matches: 3. CDR3 sequence (DNA): TGTGCCAGCAGCTTAAGGGGGCCCTACACCGGGGAGCTGTTTTTT. Translating gives CASSLRGPYTGELFF.

This chain uses TRBV5-1 with TRBJ2-7; no definite D call. CDR3 length: 14 residues. CDR1 is SGHRS, CDR2 YFSETQ, per germline. The V end lost 0 bases, the J end lost 3 bases, and 10 bases lay between the germline ends. CDR3 nucleotide sequence: TGCGCCAGCAGCTTGGCCTCCACAGACTACGAGCAGTACTTC. Residues: CASSLASTDYEQYF.

The chain carries TRBV11-2 and TRBJ2-3; no reliable D call. CDR1 SGHAT and CDR2 FQNNGV come from the germline V gene. This CDR3 comprises 18 residues. V was shortened by 1 base and J by 2 bases, with 19 bases between the two germline ends. The DNA for the CDR3 is TGTGCCAGCAGCTTAGCATCTGGCGTCGAGATCTTCACAGATACGCAGTATTTT. This sequence encodes CASSLASGVEIFTDTQYF.

This clonotype has just a few counts. The rearrangement uses TRBV27 and TRBJ2-5; D is ambiguous. Germline loops: CDR1 MNHEY, CDR2 SMNVEV (reference sequence). The CDR3 is made up of 14 amino acids. V lost 5 bases and J lost 5, with 15 bases in between. The CDR3 region is CASSGYPPGETQYF. Here the CDR3 DNA reads TGTGCCAGCAGTGGATACCCTCCCGGGGAGACCCAGTACTTC.

At least ten counts were recorded for this clonotype. The chain combines TRBV29-1 with TRBJ1-5, with D perhaps TRBD1 (6 bases). CDR1 is SQVTM and CDR2 is ANQGSEA in the germline V gene. This CDR3 spans 14 amino acids. Deletions cut 7 bases from V and 2 bases from J, with 15 bases between. The CDR3 here is CSAKQGSGNQPQHF. CDR3 DNA: TGCAGCGCAAAGCAGGGGTCGGGCAATCAGCCCCAGCATTTT.

This clonotype occurred a few times. The chain combines TRBV5-1 with TRBJ2-7; D is perhaps TRBD1 (5 bases). V shed 2 bases and J shed 2 bases, with 11 bases lying between them. The CDR3 is made up of 14 amino acids. Germline CDR1 SGHRS, CDR2 YFSETQ. CDR3 in amino acids: CASSLSREAYEQYF. The CDR3 coding sequence is TGCGCCAGCAGCTTAAGCAGGGAAGCCTACGAGCAGTACTTC.

The chain combines TRBV9 with TRBJ2-1, with D possibly being TRBD1 (6 bases). CDR1 is SGDLS and CDR2 is YYNGEE in the germline V gene. There are 15 residues in the CDR3. Deletions cut 0 bases from V and 5 bases from J, with 12 bases between. DNA for the CDR3: TGTGCCAGCAGCGTAGCTGCAGGGGCGAACAATGAGCAGTTCTTC. It codes for CASSVAAGANNEQFF.